The following is a T cell receptor (beta chain) sequence with its context. Its target is unknown. This entry comes from a study of PD-1 blockade in classical Hodgkin lymphoma. Clones were sequenced by immunoSEQ multiplex PCR, and TCRdb holds only the in-frame ones, with some missing. Of 20,000 to 25,000 clones in the sample, around 80% are singletons; the top ten hold approximately 3%. General observations from the study: The authors have not defined what causes the repertoire differences, possibly disease activity or prior therapy. With CD4+ cells, TCR diversity rose significantly by C4D1, but not with CD8+ cells. Newly diagnosed patients and complete responders had comparable diversity at baseline.

The CDR3 loop spans 11 amino acids. The germline V gene has CDR1 SGHTA and CDR2 FQGTGA. V lost 2 bases to trimming and J lost 8 bases, with 6 bases between them. Time point of the sample: cycle 4 day 1 (C4D1), after 6 weeks of nivolumab. Exposure to brentuximab vedotin varied, and each patient had relapsed following autologous stem cell transplantation. Thawed PBMCs were the source of CD4+ T cells, purified by magnetic negative selection. Patients reached a best response of complete response, partial response or progressive disease. The sample here was CD4+ T cells from blood, taken before the fourth cycle of nivolumab. The source is a human donor with classical Hodgkin lymphoma. This rearrangement joins TRBV7-3 to TRBJ1-2; D gene ambiguous. CDR3 DNA sequence: TGTGCCAGCAGCTTAGATGGAGGCTACACCTTC. This encodes CASSLDGGYTF.